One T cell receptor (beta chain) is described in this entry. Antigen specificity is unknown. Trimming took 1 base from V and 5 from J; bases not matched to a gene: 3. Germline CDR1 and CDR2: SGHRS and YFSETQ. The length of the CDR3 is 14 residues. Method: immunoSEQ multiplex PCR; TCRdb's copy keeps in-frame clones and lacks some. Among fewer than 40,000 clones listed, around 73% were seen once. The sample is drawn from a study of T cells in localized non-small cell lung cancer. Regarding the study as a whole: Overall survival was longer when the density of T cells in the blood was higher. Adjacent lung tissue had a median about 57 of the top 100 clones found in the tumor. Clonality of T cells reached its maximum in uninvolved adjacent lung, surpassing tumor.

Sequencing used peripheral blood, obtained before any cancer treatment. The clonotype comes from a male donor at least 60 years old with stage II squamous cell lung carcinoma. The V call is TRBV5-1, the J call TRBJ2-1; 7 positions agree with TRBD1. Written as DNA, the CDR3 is TGCGCCAGCAGCTTGTTACAGGGGAACAATGAGCAGTTCTTC. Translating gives CASSLLQGNNEQFF.